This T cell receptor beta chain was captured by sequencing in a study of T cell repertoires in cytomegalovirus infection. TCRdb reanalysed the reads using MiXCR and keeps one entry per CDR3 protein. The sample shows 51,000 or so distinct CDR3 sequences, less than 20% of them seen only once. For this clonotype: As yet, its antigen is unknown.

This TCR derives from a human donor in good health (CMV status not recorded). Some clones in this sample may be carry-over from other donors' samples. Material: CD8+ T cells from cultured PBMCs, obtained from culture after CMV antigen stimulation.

CDR3 DNA: TGTGCCAGCAGCCTGAGGGGGCGCATTTACGAGCAGTACTTC. Translated, it gives CASSLRGRIYEQYF. The chain joins TRBV14 to TRBJ2-7; 7 bases align to TRBD1. The CDR3 is 14 amino acids. Germline V gene data show CDR1 as SGHDN and CDR2 as FVKESK. J lost 4 bases, V lost 4 bases, and 7 bases had no gene match.